Each of the 4 T cell receptor beta chains below was sequenced from the same sample in a study of blood T cells in healthy people across ages. Primers used in a second PCR of roughly 7 to 12 cycles were a sample-barcoded 5' primer and a J-beta primer mix. TCRdb re-called the 5' RACE reads through MiXCR, storing one row per CDR3 protein. The sample lists some 930,000 distinct CDR3 sequences, 25% to 30% occurring once. The same data also contributed to another study, on T cells of mothers and their children.

Sequenced material: blood. Every receptor here comes from a woman aged 40 to 50 in good health.

This clonotype turned up a few times. J is TRBJ2-7 and V is TRBV2; D unclear. This CDR3 is 14 amino acids long. Trimming pared 8 bases from V and 0 bases from J, leaving 14 bases between. CDR1 is SNHLY, CDR2 FYNNEI, per germline. The DNA for the CDR3 is TGTGCCAGCGGGTTGGACGGACCCTCCTACGAGCAGTACTTC. This translates into CASGLDGPSYEQYF. Full variable domain (missing parts from reference TRBV2 and TRBJ2-7): EPEVTQTPSHQVTQMGQEVILRCVPISNHLYFYWYRQILGQKVEFLVSFYNNEISEKSEIFDDQFSVERPDGSNFTLKIRSTKLEDSAMYFCASGLDGPSYEQYFGPGTRLTVT.

This chain connects TRBV9 to TRBJ2-7, with D possibly being TRBD2 (7 bases). CDR3 length: 15 amino acids. V lost 3 bases and J 2 bases, leaving 15 bases between the germline ends. CDR1 is SGDLS, CDR2 YYNGEE, per germline. The chain's CDR3 is CASSAGHREAYEQYF. The DNA of the CDR3 is TGTGCCAGCAGCGCGGGACACCGGGAGGCCTACGAGCAGTACTTC.

V usage is TRBV29-1 and J usage is TRBJ2-2, with unresolved D. The germline V gene encodes CDR1 SQVTM and CDR2 ANQGSEA. CDR3 length: 13 amino acids. Trimming removed 4 bases from V and 1 base from J, with 7 bases in between. CDR3 DNA sequence: TGCAGCGTTGGCCCAGGGAACACCGGGGAGCTGTTTTTT. Residues: CSVGPGNTGELFF.

There are many counts of this clonotype. The rearrangement joins TRBV5-1 to TRBJ1-2; no definite D call. CDR3 size: 14 residues. Germline CDR1 and CDR2: SGHRS and YFSETQ. Trimming removed 1 base from V and 4 bases from J, with 11 bases in between. Written as DNA, the CDR3 is TGCGCCAGCAGCTTGAATGCAGCTACCTATGGCTACACCTTC. Translation: CASSLNAATYGYTF. Looking up the rest from reference TRBV5-1 and TRBJ1-2 gives the full variable domain: KAGVTQTPRYLIKTRGQQVTLSCSPISGHRSVSWYQQTPGQGLQFLFEYFSETQRNKGNFPGRFSGRQFSNSRSEMNVSTLELGDSALYLCASSLNAATYGYTFGSGTRLTVV.